The clone carrying this T cell receptor (beta chain) was counted a few times. Its matching antigen is unknown. TCRalpha and TCRbeta libraries used 5'RACE with constant-segment primers and UMIs. TCRdb analysed the 5' RACE reads with MiXCR anew, one entry per CDR3 protein. The sample shows a few hundred thousand distinct CDR3 sequences, 15% of them seen only once. This entry is derived from a study of T-cell memory formation after mild COVID-19. Overall study results and limits: Most CD4+ clones that shrank were in CM and EM, while CD8+ ones turned up in EMRA.

The CDR3 totals 16 residues. The germline V gene has CDR1 GTSNPN and CDR2 SVGIG (reference sequence). The trim removed 4 bases at V and 7 bases at J, leaving 15 bases unmatched. This TCR was recovered from a man aged 18 to 30 who had mild COVID-19 (a few samples of this study predate the infection). Cell type and time point are not known. Sequenced sample: PBMCs or a T cell subset sorted from them (not recorded which). The chain uses TRBV30 and TRBJ2-2; TRBD1 agrees at 7 bases. The DNA for the CDR3 is TGTGCCTGGACAGCCAAGGGGGCTAAGGAAGGCGGGGAGCTGTTTTTT. It translates to CAWTAKGAKEGGELFF.